The clone carrying this T cell receptor beta chain appeared a few times. Its antigen is still unknown. The CDR3 contains 17 residues. The authors made TCR beta libraries by quantitative 5'-RACE with molecular barcodes. TCRdb reanalysed the 5' RACE reads using MiXCR and keeps one entry per CDR3 protein. This sample has 700,000 or so distinct CDR3 sequences, with under 20% found just once. The sample is drawn from a study of CD8 T cells in ankylosing spondylitis. Study-level results: Relatively scarce in peripheral blood, disease-linked clones were CD8+. Made up of eight highly homologous variants, a TCR beta motif appeared characteristic of ankylosing spondylitis blood. Reports of some motif variants in reactive arthritis synovial fluid and blood predate this one. Significant enrichment of disease-linked clones was reportedly seen in matched ankylosing spondylitis synovial fluid.

Sequenced material: blood, either unsorted or a sorted T cell fraction (not recorded which). The chain is built from TRBV21-1 and TRBJ2-1; TRBD2 was called by the table and not checked on the DNA. TRBV21-1 is annotated as a pseudogene. The receptor was isolated from a male donor with ankylosing spondylitis. The DNA for the CDR3 is TGTGCCAGCAGCAAAGGAGGGCCGGCGGGCACCTACAATGAGCAGTTCTTC. This gives the protein CASSKGGPAGTYNEQFF.